This entry describes one T cell receptor beta chain. Its specificity is not known. Both CD4+ and CD8+ T cells were negatively isolated, and TEMRA cells underwent FACS enrichment. This specimen comes from a study of CD8 T cells in Susac syndrome. The wider study: When blood was drawn, patients with Susac syndrome were on intravenous immunoglobulin alone, on corticosteroids, or therapy-naive.

Study results and limitations: Across the total CD8+ repertoires, some 16 Susac-specific public clones were found. The CD8+ TEMRA repertoires yielded roughly 5 such clones.

cDNA came from approximately 0.5 to 1 ug RNA primed by random hexamers. Across 54 Vbeta and 13 Jbeta, TCR beta CDR3 was amplified with immunoSEQ multiplex PCR. A single record per CDR3 protein comes from TCRdb applying MiXCR to the immunoSEQ multiplex PCR reads. The profile shows some 140,000 distinct CDR3 sequences, 95% of them singletons. Trimming removed 6 bases from V and 7 bases from J, with 12 bases in between. The length of the CDR3 is 13 residues. Per germline, CDR1 MDHEN and CDR2 SYDVKM. The chain is built from TRBV28 and TRBJ2-2; D is unclear. Sequencing used CD8+ T cells from PBMCs. The clonotype originates from a human donor with Susac syndrome. The CDR3 loop reads CASRPLSSGELFF. CDR3 DNA sequence: TGTGCCAGCAGACCCCTGTCTAGCGGGGAGCTGTTTTTT.